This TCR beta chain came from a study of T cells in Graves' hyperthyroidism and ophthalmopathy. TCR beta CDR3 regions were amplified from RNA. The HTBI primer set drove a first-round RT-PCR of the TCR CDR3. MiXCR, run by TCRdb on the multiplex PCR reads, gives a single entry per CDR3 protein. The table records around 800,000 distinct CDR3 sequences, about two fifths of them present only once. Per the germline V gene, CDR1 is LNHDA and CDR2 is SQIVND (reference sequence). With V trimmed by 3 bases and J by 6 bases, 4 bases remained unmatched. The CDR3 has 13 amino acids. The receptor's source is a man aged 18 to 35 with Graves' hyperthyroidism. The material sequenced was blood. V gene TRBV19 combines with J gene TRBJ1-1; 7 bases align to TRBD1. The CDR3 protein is CASSMGQTSEAFF. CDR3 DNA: TGTGCCAGTAGTATGGGACAGACATCTGAAGCTTTCTTT.